This T cell receptor beta chain was sequenced during a study of blood T cell repertoires in COVID-19. Overall study: Sample material is recorded as cDNA or gDNA derived from T cells, B-cell-depleted T cells, or PBMCs.

Between the trimmed V and J ends, which lost 1 base and 11 bases, there was a span of 12 bases. The V gene's germline CDR1 is MGHRA and CDR2 YSYEKL. This CDR3 has 13 residues. In the original processing: Estimation of nucleated cell counts was performed using reference gene primer amplification. Measured with immunoSEQ multiplex PCR; TCRdb has only the in-frame clones, and not every one. For V, J and clone size, that table is used; D and trimming come from the DNA. The sample lists some 110,000 clones, roughly four fifths occurring once. Specimen: peripheral blood. V gene TRBV4-1 combines with J gene TRBJ1-5; D is unclear. This receptor was identified in a man in his forties or fifties with acute or convalescent COVID-19. The chain's CDR3 is CASSQGSVSAQHF. CDR3 bases: TGCGCCAGCAGCCAAGGTAGCGTATCAGCCCAGCATTTT.